These 5 T cell receptor beta chains came from one sample sequenced in a study of T cell repertoires in cytomegalovirus infection. TCRdb analysed the reads with MiXCR anew, one entry per CDR3 protein. The sample includes 150,000 to 200,000 distinct CDR3 sequences, 8% to 10% of them seen just once. The sequenced sample was PBMCs. The receptor set was obtained from a human donor in good health (CMV status not recorded). Some clones in this sample may be carry-over from other donors' samples.

The chain links TRBV7-6 to TRBJ2-2; D is tentatively TRBD1 or TRBD2 (5 bases each). Germline-derived CDR1 and CDR2 are SGHVS and FNYEAQ. The length of the CDR3 is 16 residues. The V and J ends lost 1 base and 7 bases respectively, with 16 bases between them. The DNA of the CDR3 is TGTGCCAGCAGCTTAGGACCCGGGACGAACGGCGGGGAGCTGTTTTTT. Amino acid sequence: CASSLGPGTNGGELFF.

V usage is TRBV6-5 and J usage is TRBJ2-5; 10 nucleotides line up with TRBD2. The CDR3 totals 12 residues. V trimming: 6 bases; J trimming: 5 bases; junction bases outside the gene matches: 0. The germline V gene has CDR1 MNHEY and CDR2 SVGAGI. The CDR3 bases are TGTGCCAGCAGGGGACTAGCGGAGACCCAGTACTTC. Protein: CASRGLAETQYF.

This clonotype showed up many times. For the CDR3, the DNA is TGTGCCAGCACCCAGGGGGGGAAAAATAATTCACCCCTCCACTTT. Protein sequence: CASTQGGKNNSPLHF. The chain recombines TRBV2 with TRBJ1-6; the match to TRBD1 covers 7 bases. The CDR3 runs to 15 residues. Unmatched junction bases numbered 8, after V lost 7 bases and J lost 5 bases. Germline loops: CDR1 SNHLY, CDR2 FYNNEI.

The chain employs TRBV7-8 and TRBJ2-7; D is unclear. V lost 1 base to trimming and J lost 2 bases, with 12 bases between them. CDR3 length: 15 amino acids. CDR1 is SGHVS and CDR2 is FQNEAQ in the germline V gene. In nucleotides, the CDR3 is TGTGCCAGCAGCTTAGTTCTTGATAAGACCTACGAGCAGTACTTC. Its translation is CASSLVLDKTYEQYF.

This clonotype was detected ten times or more. J is TRBJ2-1 and V is TRBV7-2, with 10 nucleotides matching TRBD1. Germline CDR1 and CDR2: SGHTA and FQGNSA. V was pared by 8 bases and J by 4 bases, with 5 bases of the junction left unmatched. The CDR3 sequence is 14 residues long. The CDR3 DNA sequence: TGTGCCAGCCGTCCGGGACAGGGGTACAATGAGCAGTTCTTC. Residues: CASRPGQGYNEQFF.